This T cell receptor beta chain was recorded in a study of shared clonotypes between healthy human individuals. Assay used: immunoSEQ multiplex PCR; TCRdb lists only in-frame clones, some missing. The sample lists 2 million to 2.5 million clones; over 85% were seen once. Germline V gene sequence: CDR1 MDHEN, CDR2 SYDVKM. V shed 3 bases, J shed 4 bases, and the junction held 4 bases outside the gene matches. The CDR3 loop spans 16 amino acids. This sequence originates from a man between 18 and 35 years old in good health. Some clones in this sample may be carry-over from other donors' samples. The sample consisted of naive CD4+ T cells from PBMCs. Indicated subset: CD45RA+ positively selected. The rearrangement joins TRBV28 to TRBJ1-4, with TRBD1 identical over 11 bases. The CDR3 DNA reads as TGTGCCAGCAGTTTTGGGACAGGGGGTTTTAATGAAAAACTGTTTTTT. This codes for CASSFGTGGFNEKLFF. Full variable domain (remainder filled in from reference TRBV28 and TRBJ1-4): DVKVTQSSRYLVKRTGEKVFLECVQDMDHENMFWYRQDPGLGLRLIYFSYDVKMKEKGDIPEGYSVSREKKERFSLILESASTNQTSMYLCASSFGTGGFNEKLFFGSGTQLSVL.